Listed below are T cell receptor beta chains from one sample, sequenced in a study of cytomegalovirus exposure and HLA in healthy donors. The data were produced by immunoSEQ multiplex PCR, yet TCRdb's version contains in-frame clones alone and is incomplete. The sample gives 50,000 to 55,000 clones, roughly three fifths of which show up once; about 11% is in the top ten. The material sequenced was PBMCs. These receptors were obtained from a human donor in good health. Both conserved end residues are part of each CDR3. Each record gives: D gene, J gene, V gene, clone size, CDR3 protein, CDR3 DNA. A D gene is named only where the DNA matches it firmly. Size is omitted from some rows. Given values are once, few, many or a class for expanded clones.

- | TRBJ2-5 | TRBV18 | - | CASSPQLARGETQYF | TGTGCCAGCTCACCACAGCTCGCCCGGGGGGAGACCCAGTACTTC
TRBD2 | TRBJ2-5 | TRBV2 | - | CASNKRGQETQYF | TGTGCCAGCAATAAGCGGGGTCAAGAGACCCAGTACTTC
- | TRBJ2-7 | TRBV19 | few | CASSIFDTYEQYF | TGTGCCAGTAGTATCTTCGACACCTACGAGCAGTACTTC
- | TRBJ2-7 | TRBV18 | once | CASSVRGAYEQYF | TGTGCCAGCTCAGTCAGGGGCGCCTACGAGCAGTACTTC
- | TRBJ1-4 | TRBV19 | - | CASESRPPPREKLFF | TGTGCCAGTGAGTCGCGGCCTCCCCCGCGGGAAAAACTGTTTTTT
- | TRBJ2-3 | TRBV10-3 | - | CAVLVQETDTQYF | TGTGCCGTTCTAGTCCAAGAGACAGATACGCAGTATTTT
- | TRBJ2-7 | TRBV5-4 | - | CASSHGVTYEQYF | TGTGCCAGCAGTCACGGGGTTACCTACGAGCAGTACTTC
- | TRBJ1-1 | TRBV18 | - | CASSSSPGYSGNTEAFF | TGTGCCAGCTCATCATCCCCAGGTTACAGCGGTAACACTGAAGCTTTCTTT
TRBD1 | TRBJ1-2 | TRBV27 | few | CASSPYDRDEDGYTF | TGTGCCAGCAGCCCTTATGACAGGGATGAGGATGGCTACACCTTC
TRBD1 | TRBJ1-1 | TRBV19 | - | CASSIDLSRGETEAFF | TGTGCCAGTAGTATAGATCTCAGCAGGGGGGAGACTGAAGCTTTCTTT